The 26 T cell receptor beta chains reported below all come from one sample, sequenced in a study of cytomegalovirus exposure and HLA in healthy donors. The PCR made use of 60 Vbeta and 13 Jbeta primers. Clones were read by immunoSEQ multiplex PCR, and TCRdb kept only the in-frame ones, dropping some. The table includes approximately 130,000 clones, about two thirds detected once. The sample comprised PBMCs. The receptors come from a woman aged 60 to 75 in good health and CMV-seropositive.

The chain recombines TRBV6-1 with TRBJ1-4; the match to TRBD1 covers 12 bases. The V segment lost 4 bases and the J segment 8 bases; nucleotides outside the gene matches: 8. Germline V gene lookup returns CDR1 MNHNS and CDR2 SASEGT. This CDR3 contains 16 residues. CDR3 nucleotides: TGTGCCAGCAGTGTTGGGACAGGGGGCGCTTACGAAAAACTGTTTTTT. As protein: CASSVGTGGAYEKLFF.

The chain recombines TRBV4-1 with TRBJ1-3, with D possibly TRBD1 on 5 matching bases. Germline V gene sequence: CDR1 MGHRA, CDR2 YSYEKL. The CDR3 is 17 amino acids. Trimming took 4 bases from V and 0 from J, leaving 16 bases between them. The CDR3: CASSLTGHPSSGNTIYF. In nucleotides, the CDR3 is TGCGCCAGCAGCCTCACCGGACATCCTTCCTCTGGAAACACCATATATTTT.

The chain recombines TRBV7-2 with TRBJ1-5, with 7 bases fitting TRBD1. The CDR3 has 16 amino acids. Trimming cost V 5 bases and J 1 base; bases outside gene matches: 8. Germline values: CDR1 SGHTA, CDR2 FQGNSA. The CDR3 DNA reads as TGTGCCAGCAGCCTAACAGGGGCGTGGAGCAATCAGCCCCAGCATTTT. Residues: CASSLTGAWSNQPQHF.

V and J are TRBV7-3 and TRBJ2-5; 7 bases match TRBD1. V was clipped by 5 bases and J by 8 bases; unmatched bases: 11. The CDR3 loop spans 14 amino acids. Germline CDR1 is SGHTA and CDR2 is FQGTGA. The CDR3 sequence is CASSPQGDHSTQYF. DNA for the CDR3: TGTGCCAGCAGCCCGCAGGGGGACCACAGTACCCAGTACTTC.

The chain is built from TRBV6-5 and TRBJ1-2; 7 bases match TRBD1. After removal of 6 bases from V and 2 bases from J, the junction contained 3 bases not matched to a gene. Germline V gene data show CDR1 as MNHEY and CDR2 as SVGAGI. The CDR3 is 13 residues long. CDR3 DNA sequence: TGTGCCAGCAGGAGGGACAGCAACTATGGCTACACCTTC. It is translated as CASRRDSNYGYTF.

This clone has a single count. A junction end diverges from the germline sequence, so it may reflect a read error. The rearrangement joins TRBV7-9 to TRBJ1-6; perhaps TRBD1 as D (6 bases). In germline, CDR1 is SEHNR, CDR2 FQNEAQ (reference sequence). CDR3 length: 16 amino acids. CDR3 amino acids: CSSSLLGVGASSPLHF. For the CDR3, the DNA is TGTTCCAGCAGCTTATTAGGGGTGGGGGCGTCTTCACCCCTCCACTTT.

The rearrangement uses TRBV11-3 and TRBJ1-1; no clear D. V gave up 4 bases and J gave up 2 bases, with 11 bases separating them. The CDR3 totals 14 residues. CDR1 SGHNT and CDR2 YENEEA come from the germline V gene. The CDR3 DNA follows: TGTGCCAGCAGCTACACCGACATAAACACTGAAGCTTTCTTT. It yields the protein CASSYTDINTEAFF. Supplemented by reference TRBV11-3 and TRBJ1-1, the full variable domain reads EAGVVQSPRYKIIEKKQPVAFWCNPISGHNTLYWYLQNLGQGPELLIRYENEEAVDDSQLPKDRFSAERLKGVDSTLKIQPAELGDSAVYLCASSYTDINTEAFFGQGTRLTVV.

This clone came up a few times. The V gene is TRBV5-1, the J gene TRBJ2-3; D is undetermined. The CDR3 extends over 14 amino acids. V lost 2 bases, J lost 1 base, and 8 bases lay in between. Germline V gene lookup returns CDR1 SGHRS and CDR2 YFSETQ. In DNA, the CDR3 is TGCGCCAGCAGCTTCGTTACAGGCACAGATACGCAGTATTTT. Protein sequence: CASSFVTGTDTQYF.

The chain uses TRBV9 and TRBJ2-2; the match to TRBD1 covers 11 bases. Germline assignment: CDR1 SGDLS and CDR2 YYNGEE. The CDR3 loop spans 16 amino acids. V was pared by 4 bases and J by 5 bases, with 7 bases of the junction left unmatched. The CDR3 DNA sequence: TGTGCCAGCAGCCTAGGACAGGGGGCGGTTACCGGGGAGCTGTTTTTT. As protein: CASSLGQGAVTGELFF.

J is TRBJ2-1 and V is TRBV9; TRBD2 matches 10 bases. V shed 3 bases and J 9 bases; nucleotides not matched to a gene: 9. Germline V CDR1 and CDR2: SGDLS, YYNGEE. CDR3 size: 15 residues. The CDR3 DNA follows: TGTGCCAGCAGCGACCCTAGCGGGGGCCGTCTTGAGCAGTTCTTC. Translating gives CASSDPSGGRLEQFF.

This chain connects TRBV5-1 to TRBJ2-5; 8 nucleotides align to TRBD2. This CDR3 contains 17 residues. In germline, CDR1 is SGHRS, CDR2 YFSETQ. J gave up 1 base and V 1 base, and 9 bases lay outside the gene matches. In nucleotides, the CDR3 is TGCGCCAGCAGCTTGTCTGGCGGGGGGCGATCCCAAGAGACCCAGTACTTC. This encodes CASSLSGGGRSQETQYF.

Here the CDR3 reads CASSRAGGLGKTQYF. DNA for the CDR3: TGTGCCAGCAGCCGAGCGGGGGGGCTGGGGAAGACCCAGTACTTC. The V and J genes are TRBV6-5 and TRBJ2-5; 10 bases match TRBD2. Germline CDR1 is MNHEY and CDR2 is SVGAGI. V shed 6 bases and J 6 bases; nucleotides not matched to a gene: 10. The CDR3 has 15 amino acids.

The chain has TRBV6-5 and TRBJ1-3; D remains ambiguous. Germline V gene data show CDR1 as MNHEY and CDR2 as SVGAGI. The CDR3 extends over 15 amino acids. The V gene lost 0 bases and the J gene lost 4 bases, with 10 bases spanning the gap. CDR3 region: CASSYSPAAGNTIYF. The CDR3 region has the DNA TGTGCCAGCAGTTACTCTCCGGCGGCCGGAAACACCATATATTTT.

The J gene is TRBJ1-5, the V gene TRBV10-1; 8 bases line up with TRBD1. The V segment lost 6 bases and the J segment 6 bases; nucleotides outside the gene matches: 7. Per the germline V gene, CDR1 is WNHNN and CDR2 is SYGVQD (reference sequence). The CDR3 runs 14 residues. The CDR3 DNA follows: TGCGCCAGCAGCGCGGACAGGGTGACTCAGCCCCAGCATTTT. Translating gives CASSADRVTQPQHF.

The chain links TRBV5-1 to TRBJ2-1; TRBD2 matches 7 bases. CDR1 and CDR2 from the germline V gene are SGHRS and YFSETQ. The CDR3 runs to 14 residues. V dropped 4 bases and J dropped 3; count of bases not matched to a gene: 4. The CDR3 region is CASSTGLVYNEQFF. The CDR3 DNA reads TGCGCCAGCAGCACCGGACTAGTCTACAATGAGCAGTTCTTC.

V gene TRBV7-2 combines with J gene TRBJ2-7, with a tentative D call TRBD2 (5 bases). Looked up from germline, CDR1 is SGHTA and CDR2 is FQGNSA. CDR3 length: 13 residues. The V gene lost 6 bases and the J gene lost 3 bases, with 12 bases spanning the gap. Here the CDR3 reads CASREEWGYEQYF. CDR3 nucleotides: TGTGCCAGCAGGGAGGAGTGGGGCTACGAGCAGTACTTC. Based on the CDR3 plus reference TRBV7-2 and TRBJ2-7, the full variable domain is GAGVSQSPSNKVTEKGKDVELRCDPISGHTALYWYRQSLGQGLEFLIYFQGNSAPDKSGLPSDRFSAERTGGSVSTLTIQRTQQEDSAVYLCASREEWGYEQYFGPGTRLTVT.

J is TRBJ2-7 and V is TRBV7-9, with TRBD1 matching 9 bases. The length of the CDR3 is 16 residues. Trimming removed 4 bases from V and 4 bases from J; junction bases left unmatched: 11. Germline-derived CDR1 and CDR2 are SEHNR and FQNEAQ (reference sequence). CDR3 loop: CASSSPRDRVGYEQYF. CDR3 nucleotides: TGTGCCAGCAGCTCCCCTCGGGACAGGGTCGGGTACGAGCAGTACTTC.

The chain couples TRBV27 to TRBJ1-2, with D uncertain. The CDR3 runs 13 residues. V was clipped by 4 bases and J by 4 bases, with 10 bases between them. The germline V gene encodes CDR1 MNHEY and CDR2 SMNVEV (reference sequence). CDR3 in DNA: TGTGCCAGCAGTTCGCGGATGGGCTATGGCTACACCTTC. As protein: CASSSRMGYGYTF.

This clone was observed once. The genes are TRBV11-3 and TRBJ2-3, with D perhaps matching TRBD2 (5 bases). This CDR3 has 15 amino acids. With 5 bases removed from V and 0 bases from J, the gap between germline ends came to 12 bases. Germline V CDR1 and CDR2: SGHNT, YENEEA. CDR3 coding DNA: TGTGCCAGCAGCCTCGGGATTACTAGCACAGATACGCAGTATTTT. Its protein is CASSLGITSTDTQYF.

V and J are TRBV4-1 and TRBJ1-1; TRBD1 is a possible D gene (6 bases). In germline, CDR1 is MGHRA, CDR2 YSYEKL. V dropped 5 bases and J dropped 0 bases, with 16 bases sitting between them. The CDR3 runs 16 residues. In nucleotides, the CDR3 is TGCGCCAGCAGCGTAGGGGGGGGGAGGATGAACACTGAAGCTTTCTTT. Translation: CASSVGGGRMNTEAFF.

The rearrangement uses TRBV15 and TRBJ1-1, with D tentatively TRBD1 (5 bases). The germline V gene has CDR1 LNHNV and CDR2 YYDKDF (reference sequence). This CDR3 has 13 residues. V lost 9 bases and J 4 bases, leaving 15 bases between the germline ends. The DNA of the CDR3 is TGTGCCACTACGTTTGGGAGGGGCACTGAAGCTTTCTTT. It specifies CATTFGRGTEAFF.

This clone was seen once. The sample carries other DNA sequences with the same CDR3. V is TRBV5-1 and J is TRBJ1-5; 8 nucleotides line up with TRBD1. Trimming removed 0 bases from V and 1 base from J; junction bases left unmatched: 0. Germline values: CDR1 SGHRS, CDR2 YFSETQ. CDR3 length: 15 residues. As DNA, the CDR3 is TGCGCCAGCAGCTTGGCAGGGGGCAGCAATCAGCCCCAGCATTTT. It specifies CASSLAGGSNQPQHF. The full variable domain, in which reference TRBV5-1 and TRBJ1-5 provide the parts outside the CDR3, is KAGVTQTPRYLIKTRGQQVTLSCSPISGHRSVSWYQQTPGQGLQFLFEYFSETQRNKGNFPGRFSGRQFSNSRSEMNVSTLELGDSALYLCASSLAGGSNQPQHFGDGTRLSIL.

The rearrangement uses TRBV6-1 and TRBJ1-1; 8 bases agree with TRBD1. V dropped 5 bases and J dropped 1; count of bases not matched to a gene: 3. CDR1 MNHNS and CDR2 SASEGT come from the germline V gene. The CDR3 covers 14 residues. This CDR3 reads CASSFGQGNTEAFF. CDR3 sequence (DNA): TGTGCCAGCAGTTTCGGACAGGGGAACACTGAAGCTTTCTTT.

The table lists this clone with a count of one. The chain recombines TRBV2 with TRBJ2-2; D is unclear. CDR3 size: 13 residues. With 4 bases removed from V and 1 base from J, the gap between germline ends came to 4 bases. Germline CDR1 SNHLY, CDR2 FYNNEI. The CDR3 here is CASSVKNTGELFF. In nucleotides, the CDR3 is TGTGCCAGCAGTGTTAAGAACACCGGGGAGCTGTTTTTT.

The genes are TRBV7-6 and TRBJ1-1; no reliable D call. CDR1 SGHVS and CDR2 FNYEAQ come from the germline V gene. The V end lost 3 bases, the J end lost 5 bases, and 10 bases lay between the germline ends. The CDR3 has 13 residues. The CDR3 sequence is CASSFAGGTEAFF. CDR3 nucleotide sequence: TGTGCCAGCAGCTTCGCGGGAGGGACTGAAGCTTTCTTT.

The chain employs TRBV5-1 and TRBJ1-3, with 7 bases that match TRBD1. CDR1 is SGHRS and CDR2 is YFSETQ in the germline V gene. The J segment lost 6 bases and the V segment lost 0 bases, leaving 3 bases of the junction unmatched. This CDR3 is built from 14 residues. This CDR3 is CASSLGQGTNTIYF. The CDR3 bases are TGCGCCAGCAGCTTGGGACAGGGTACAAACACCATATATTTT.